This record looks at one T cell receptor beta chain sequence and its context. Its antigen remains unidentified. Germline loops: CDR1 SQVTM, CDR2 ANQGSEA. The V gene end was trimmed by 7 bases and the J gene end by 1 base; junction bases not matched to a gene: 5. The CDR3 is made up of 13 amino acids. All the donors were Caucasian adults who lived in Nashville, Tennessee. Sequenced by immunoSEQ multiplex PCR; TCRdb stores in-frame clones only, minus some. The table includes about 2.4 million clones, around nine tenths detected once. This specimen belongs to a study of shared clonotypes between healthy human individuals. The overall study: Donors consisted of a couple of women and a few men between 18 and 49.

General study points: Specimens sampled were limited to blood, with tissue repertoires likely differing. Around 5% of naive CD4 clonotypes were shared across four donors.

This receptor was identified in a man aged 18 to 30 in good health. The rearrangement joins TRBV29-1 to TRBJ1-1; TRBD1 agrees at 8 bases. The sample taken for sequencing was naive CD4+ T cells sorted from blood. Documented subset: CD45RA+ positively selected. CDR3 region: CSGDRGPNTEAFF. CDR3 coding DNA: TGCAGCGGCGACAGGGGACCGAACACTGAAGCTTTCTTT.